These 3 T cell receptor beta chains share one sample of origin, sequenced in a study of siplizumab effects on memory and regulatory T cells. Some clones are missing from TCRdb's copy, which holds only in-frame ones; the method was immunoSEQ multiplex PCR. This sample has 60,000 or so clones, with 80% to 95% found just once. The sample taken for sequencing was CD8+ T cells sorted from blood. The receptor set was obtained from a human donor in good health.

The chain carries TRBV9 and TRBJ2-7; no clear D gene. The CDR3 has 15 residues. Germline CDR1 is SGDLS and CDR2 is YYNGEE. V gave up 4 bases and J gave up 7 bases, with 21 bases separating them. CDR3 sequence reads: CASSPADSGFWEQYF. The CDR3 nucleotides read TGTGCCAGCAGCCCCGCCGATAGTGGGTTTTGGGAGCAGTACTTC. Variable domain in full (rest from reference TRBV9 and TRBJ2-7): DSGVTQTPKHLITATGQRVTLRCSPRSGDLSVYWYQQSLDQGLQFLIQYYNGEERAKGNILERFSAQQFPDLHSELNLSSLELGDSALYFCASSPADSGFWEQYFGPGTRLTVT.

This clone was counted once. The chain has TRBV7-9 and TRBJ2-3; D is perhaps TRBD2 (5 bases). The CDR3 runs 12 residues. Trimming pared 3 bases from V and 6 bases from J, leaving 7 bases between. The germline CDR1 and CDR2 sequences are SEHNR and FQNEAQ (reference sequence). The CDR3, as DNA: TGTGCCAGCAGCTTCGGGGAGGATACGCAGTATTTT. Translated, it gives CASSFGEDTQYF.

The gene calls are TRBV9 and TRBJ2-7, with no clear D. Germline values: CDR1 SGDLS, CDR2 YYNGEE. The CDR3 totals 16 residues. Trimming took 1 base from V and 2 from J, leaving 16 bases between them. The DNA for the CDR3 is TGTGCCAGCAGCGTAACCTTGGATGCACGAGCCTACGAGCAGTACTTC. Its protein product is CASSVTLDARAYEQYF.